This entry lists 19 T cell receptor beta chains sequenced from one sample in a study of CD8 T cells in ankylosing spondylitis. TCRdb used MiXCR to reprocess the 5' RACE reads, holding one entry per CDR3 protein. The sample comprises around 340,000 distinct CDR3 sequences, roughly 14% of which are singletons, and 0.95% to 1.4% rests with the top ten. What was sequenced was blood, either unsorted or a sorted T cell fraction (not recorded which). These receptors were obtained from a male donor with ankylosing spondylitis or in good health (not recorded which).

The chain recombines TRBV9 with TRBJ2-7, with 8 positions matching TRBD1. The V segment lost 0 bases and the J segment 7 bases; nucleotides outside the gene matches: 6. Germline assignment: CDR1 SGDLS and CDR2 YYNGEE. The CDR3 spans 14 residues. CDR3 region: CASSVGQGAEEQYF. The CDR3 DNA follows: TGTGCCAGCAGCGTAGGCCAGGGGGCGGAAGAGCAGTACTTC.

The sample holds a few counts of this clonotype. The V call is TRBV5-1, the J call TRBJ1-1; 9 bases are a match to TRBD1. The CDR3 covers 15 residues. The germline V gene encodes CDR1 SGHRS and CDR2 YFSETQ. The V gene end was trimmed by 4 bases and the J gene end by 4 bases; junction bases not matched to a gene: 8. The CDR3 loop is CASSVTTGGITEAFF. For the CDR3, the DNA is TGCGCCAGCAGCGTCACTACAGGGGGCATCACTGAAGCTTTCTTT.

This chain's CDR3 is CSALTGWDIRETQYF. CDR3 DNA: TGCAGCGCCCTGACAGGGTGGGATATTAGGGAGACCCAGTACTTC. The chain links TRBV29-1 to TRBJ2-5; 7 bases are shared with TRBD1. J lost 5 bases, V lost 7 bases, and 16 bases had no gene match. CDR3 length: 15 amino acids. Germline-derived CDR1 and CDR2 are SQVTM and ANQGSEA.

This clonotype was seen a few times. This chain links TRBV5-1 with TRBJ2-1, with D possibly TRBD2 on 5 matching bases. CDR1 is SGHRS and CDR2 is YFSETQ in the germline V gene. CDR3 length: 12 residues. V was trimmed by 4 bases and J by 8 bases, leaving 10 bases between them. DNA for the CDR3: TGCGCCAGCAGCCGCGGGTTCGATGAGCAGTTCTTC. Translated: CASSRGFDEQFF.

This clonotype was picked up a small number of times. The V and J genes are TRBV19 and TRBJ1-4; D unresolved. This CDR3 has 18 residues. Trimming took 4 bases from V and 7 from J, leaving 25 bases between them. The germline gives CDR1 LNHDA, CDR2 SQIVND (reference sequence). The CDR3 region is CASSNSPWPGLRAEKLFF. The CDR3, as DNA: TGTGCCAGTAGTAACTCCCCGTGGCCCGGGCTCCGGGCTGAAAAACTGTTTTTT.

This clonotype was seen a few times. The V call is TRBV27, the J call TRBJ2-1; D not resolved. V lost 5 bases and J 7 bases, leaving 21 bases between the germline ends. The CDR3 sequence is 16 residues long. CDR1 MNHEY and CDR2 SMNVEV come from the germline V gene (reference sequence). Here the CDR3 DNA reads TGTGCCAGCAGTCCTGCGACGCGAAGGATTGGGAATGAGCAGTTCTTC. This translates into CASSPATRRIGNEQFF.

About this clonotype itself: A much larger clonotype is one base distant, so this may be a read error. This chain connects TRBV29-1 to TRBJ1-1; D is unclear. Germline assignment: CDR1 SQVTM and CDR2 ANQGSEA. The CDR3 loop spans 11 amino acids. The V and J ends lost 5 bases and 1 base respectively, with 5 bases between them. The CDR3 protein is CSVQKNTEAFF. CDR3 bases: TGCAGCGTTCAGAAGAACACTGAAGCTTTCTTT.

Only a few counts were recorded for this clonotype. The chain joins TRBV29-1 to TRBJ2-2; 9 positions match TRBD2. Germline-derived CDR1 and CDR2 are SQVTM and ANQGSEA. The length of the CDR3 is 15 residues. The V segment lost 5 bases and the J segment 5 bases; nucleotides outside the gene matches: 9. The CDR3 DNA is TGCAGCGTTTCACAAGCGGGGGGCTCTACCGGGGAGCTGTTTTTT. It specifies CSVSQAGGSTGELFF.

This clonotype has just a few counts. The chain links TRBV6-2 or TRBV6-3 to TRBJ1-2; D is unclear. CDR1 is MNHEY and CDR2 is SVGEGT in the germline V gene. Trimming stripped 4 bases from V and 3 bases from J, with 12 bases between. The CDR3 contains 14 residues. The CDR3 region is CASSLGGTYYGYTF. CDR3 nucleotides: TGTGCCAGCAGTTTGGGTGGCACGTACTATGGCTACACCTTC.

This clonotype was seen a single time. V gene TRBV5-1 combines with J gene TRBJ2-3, with unresolved D. Germline loops: CDR1 SGHRS, CDR2 YFSETQ. The CDR3 length is 15 residues. V lost 4 bases, J lost 2 bases, and 14 bases lay in between. The CDR3 region is CASSPRTIVTDTQYF. CDR3 DNA sequence: TGCGCCAGCAGCCCACGAACGATTGTCACAGATACGCAGTATTTT.

This clonotype came up many times. The gene calls are TRBV5-5 and TRBJ1-2; D gene ambiguous. This CDR3 contains 15 residues. The germline V and J ends were trimmed by 4 bases and 4 bases, with 17 bases remaining between them. Germline V lookup: CDR1 SGHKS, CDR2 YYEKEE (reference sequence). The CDR3 sequence: CASSPSLSSGYGYTF. CDR3 coding DNA: TGTGCCAGCAGCCCTAGTCTGTCCTCGGGCTATGGCTACACCTTC. Variable domain in full (rest from reference TRBV5-5 and TRBJ1-2): DAGVTQSPTHLIKTRGQQVTLRCSPISGHKSVSWYQQVLGQGPQFIFQYYEKEERGRGNFPDRFSARQFPNYSSELNVNALLLGDSALYLCASSPSLSSGYGYTFGSGTRLTVV.

The V and J genes are TRBV29-1 and TRBJ1-2; D remains ambiguous. Germline lookup yields CDR1 SQVTM and CDR2 ANQGSEA. This CDR3 contains 11 residues. Trimming took off 5 bases at V and 7 bases at J, with 11 bases between the two ends. This CDR3 reads CSVRSSGGYTF. CDR3 nucleotide sequence: TGCAGCGTTCGTAGCTCCGGTGGCTACACCTTC.

This clonotype was counted between two and nine times. The chain has TRBV20-1 and TRBJ1-1; 9 bases agree with TRBD1. The CDR3 is 15 amino acids. V shed 5 bases, J shed 3 bases, and the junction held 10 bases outside the gene matches. Germline CDR1 DFQATT, CDR2 SNEGSKA (reference sequence). Written as DNA, the CDR3 is TGCAGTGCTCACAATCCGACAGGGGGGGACACTGAAGCTTTCTTT. This codes for CSAHNPTGGDTEAFF.

This clonotype was recorded at least ten times. The rearrangement uses TRBV20-1 and TRBJ1-1; D is uncertain. The CDR3 totals 12 residues. Trimming pared 6 bases from V and 10 bases from J, leaving 18 bases between. Germline V gene data show CDR1 as DFQATT and CDR2 as SNEGSKA (reference sequence). The CDR3 coding sequence is TGCAGTGCCCGCCGGGCCCAGAATCGAGCTTTCTTT. Translation gives CSARRAQNRAFF.

The chain employs TRBV6-1 and TRBJ1-5, with 7 bases identical to TRBD1. V shed 4 bases, J shed 9 bases, and the junction held 12 bases outside the gene matches. The CDR3 has 15 amino acids. Per germline, CDR1 MNHNS and CDR2 SASEGT. The CDR3 here is CASSVETGKLWPQHF. CDR3 nucleotides: TGTGCCAGCAGTGTCGAGACAGGGAAATTGTGGCCCCAGCATTTT.

The chain combines TRBV15 with TRBJ2-7; D not resolved. V dropped 0 bases and J dropped 0 bases, with 12 bases sitting between them. Germline loops: CDR1 LNHNV, CDR2 YYDKDF (reference sequence). The CDR3 runs to 16 residues. The CDR3 reads CATSRDERRSSYEQYF. DNA for the CDR3: TGTGCCACCAGCAGAGATGAGCGAAGGTCCTCCTACGAGCAGTACTTC.

The chain links TRBV5-1 to TRBJ2-2, with 8 bases aligning to TRBD2. The CDR3 totals 18 residues. The V gene end was trimmed by 1 base and the J gene end by 4 bases; junction bases not matched to a gene: 12. Germline loops: CDR1 SGHRS, CDR2 YFSETQ. The CDR3 DNA reads TGCGCCAGCAGCTTGTACTTAGGGAGCGGGAGCTTCACCGGGGAGCTGTTTTTT. Translating gives CASSLYLGSGSFTGELFF.

The chain links TRBV30 to TRBJ2-4, with a tentative D call TRBD2 (5 bases). The CDR3 spans 14 residues. V lost 4 bases and J lost 3, with 13 bases in between. Germline loops: CDR1 GTSNPN, CDR2 SVGIG (reference sequence). The chain's CDR3 is CAWNMGRGKNIQYF. Written as DNA, the CDR3 is TGTGCCTGGAATATGGGTCGGGGCAAAAACATTCAGTACTTC.

Only a few counts were recorded for this clonotype. The V call is TRBV9, the J call TRBJ2-7, with a possible D match to TRBD2 (6 bases). The CDR3 is made up of 16 amino acids. V shed 0 bases and J shed 7 bases, with 20 bases lying between them. Germline V gives CDR1 SGDLS, CDR2 YYNGEE. CDR3 sequence reads: CASSVGVSGAPTEQYF. The CDR3 DNA reads as TGTGCCAGCAGCGTAGGGGTTTCGGGAGCGCCTACGGAGCAGTACTTC.